This T cell receptor beta chain emerged from a study of T cell repertoires in cytomegalovirus infection. TCRdb reprocessed the reads via MiXCR and lists one record per CDR3 protein. The sample holds more than 300,000 distinct CDR3 sequences; around a third are singletons and the top ten take about 13%. Germline-derived CDR1 and CDR2 are SGHTA and FQGTGA. The junction had 2 bases not matched to a gene; V was cut back by 2 bases and J by 5 bases. The CDR3 is 15 amino acids. About this clonotype: Antigen unknown.

The clonotype comes from a human donor in good health (CMV status not recorded). Some clones in this sample may be carry-over from other donors' samples. The specimen was cultured PBMCs, collected from culture after CMV antigen stimulation. The chain carries TRBV7-3 and TRBJ2-2; 10 bases agree with TRBD2. CDR3 sequence (DNA): TGTGCCAGCAGCTTATCTAGCGGGAGAACCGGGGAGCTGTTTTTT. Translating it yields CASSLSSGRTGELFF.